These 25 T cell receptor beta chains came from one sample sequenced in a study of T cell responses to AZD1222 COVID-19 vaccine (TCRdb year 2021). Library preparation employed the immunoSEQ multiplex PCR assay. Sourced from immuneACCESS, this table was stored by TCRdb with only in-frame sequences that have V and J called. A share of the clones is absent; for the studies checked, an unresolved V gene accounts for under half, and the remainder has no known explanation. The sample table shows 130,000 to 150,000 clones, and around 90% are seen once. The ten biggest clones cover roughly 2.8% of the sample. Read against the paper, the sample's time point label means: baseline before first vaccination. The treatment or condition label for this specimen denotes: meningococcal conjugate vaccine given as trial control. Material: peripheral blood, obtained on day 0 of MenACWY control vaccination. The receptors come from an adult in good health.

The chain employs TRBV5-1 and TRBJ1-2; D ambiguous. The germline V gene has CDR1 SGHRS and CDR2 YFSETQ. The CDR3 length is 15 residues. V was pared by 0 bases and J by 4 bases, with 13 bases between. The CDR3 region is CASSLAGVDFYGYTF. The CDR3 region has the DNA TGCGCCAGCAGCTTGGCTGGGGTCGACTTCTATGGCTACACCTTC.

This CDR3 reads CASSVSGGGEAFF. The CDR3 bases are TGTGCCAGCAGCGTATCGGGGGGCGGTGAAGCTTTCTTT. The chain uses TRBV9 and TRBJ1-1; a possible D gene is TRBD1 (6 bases). This CDR3 has 13 amino acids. Per the germline V gene, CDR1 is SGDLS and CDR2 is YYNGEE. Between the trimmed V and J ends, which lost 1 base and 7 bases, there was a span of 11 bases. The whole variable domain, remainder taken from reference TRBV9 and TRBJ1-1, is DSGVTQTPKHLITATGQRVTLRCSPRSGDLSVYWYQQSLDQGLQFLIQYYNGEERAKGNILERFSAQQFPDLHSELNLSSLELGDSALYFCASSVSGGGEAFFGQGTRLTVV.

About this clone: Germline is not matched at one junction end, which may reflect a read error. J is TRBJ2-5 and V is TRBV7-3; the D gene is possibly TRBD1 (6 bases). The CDR3 contains 13 residues. Germline CDR1 reads SGHTA; CDR2 reads FQGTGA. CDR3 bases: TGTGCCAGCAGCCTAACAGGGACCGAGACCCAGTACTTC. Protein product: CASSLTGTETQYF.

This chain connects TRBV6-5 to TRBJ2-2; D gene ambiguous. The V end was cut by 2 bases, the J end by 7 bases, with 11 bases between. The CDR3 covers 14 residues. CDR1 and CDR2 (germline): MNHEY, SVGAGI. CDR3 nucleotides: TGTGCCAGCAGTTACGGGGATCGGGTCGGGGAGCTGTTTTTT. Encoded protein: CASSYGDRVGELFF.

The V call is TRBV16, the J call TRBJ1-1, with D hard to call. The CDR3 contains 14 residues. The ends were cut back, 2 bases at V and 6 bases at J, with 13 bases in the middle. Per the germline V gene, CDR1 is KGHSY and CDR2 is FQNENV. CDR3 in DNA: TGTGCCAGCAGCCAACGTACTGTGGGATCTGAAGCTTTCTTT. Its protein is CASSQRTVGSEAFF. The variable domain in full, completed from reference TRBV16 and TRBJ1-1, reads GEEVAQTPKHLVRGEGQKAKLYCAPIKGHSYVFWYQQVLKNEFKFLISFQNENVFDETGMPKERFSAKCLPNSPCSLEIQATKLEDSAVYFCASSQRTVGSEAFFGQGTRLTVV.

The gene calls are TRBV18 and TRBJ1-3; 10 bases fit TRBD1. The CDR3 contains 18 residues. V was pared by 6 bases and J by 0 bases, with 11 bases of the junction left unmatched. The germline V gene has CDR1 KGHSH and CDR2 LQKENI. The CDR3 sequence is CASSPVRQGASSGNTIYF. CDR3 bases: TGTGCCAGCTCCCCGGTAAGACAGGGGGCCAGCTCTGGAAACACCATATATTTT.

The V call is TRBV4-1, the J call TRBJ1-2, with a tentative D call TRBD1 (5 bases). The germline V and J ends were trimmed by 3 bases and 0 bases, with 14 bases remaining between them. The CDR3 totals 16 residues. CDR1 is MGHRA and CDR2 is YSYEKL in the germline V gene. CDR3 nucleotide sequence: TGCGCCAGCAGCCAGACCGGGACGGCGGCTAACTATGGCTACACCTTC. Protein sequence: CASSQTGTAANYGYTF.

V gene TRBV10-2 combines with J gene TRBJ1-1, with D hard to call. Germline V gene sequence: CDR1 WSHSY, CDR2 SAAADI. The V and J ends lost 8 bases and 1 base respectively, with 17 bases between them. The CDR3 is made up of 15 amino acids. The CDR3 loop reads CASLTAAGSNTEAFF. In DNA, the CDR3 is TGCGCCAGCCTAACCGCGGCGGGTTCGAACACTGAAGCTTTCTTT.

The chain combines TRBV6-2 or TRBV6-3 with TRBJ2-7; TRBD2 aligns across 9 bases. The germline CDR1 and CDR2 sequences are MNHEY and SVGEGT. This CDR3 comprises 16 residues. Unmatched junction bases numbered 3, after V lost 0 bases and J lost 0 bases. CDR3 in DNA: TGTGCCAGCAGTTACTCCTGGCGGGAGGGCTCCTACGAGCAGTACTTC. It encodes CASSYSWREGSYEQYF.

The V gene is TRBV5-6, the J gene TRBJ2-2, with TRBD1 matching 7 bases. V trimming: 2 bases; J trimming: 5 bases; junction bases outside the gene matches: 9. This CDR3 contains 16 residues. In germline, CDR1 is SGHDT, CDR2 YYEEEE. In DNA, the CDR3 is TGTGCCAGCAGCTTAGTACAGGGGACGGGGACCGGGGAGCTGTTTTTT. This gives the protein CASSLVQGTGTGELFF.

The rearrangement uses TRBV21-1 and TRBJ1-1; TRBD1 is taken as the D call from the table, unchecked against the DNA. TRBV21-1 is assigned pseudogene status. The CDR3 covers 12 residues. CDR3 sequence reads: CASSLGQCEAFF. The CDR3 bases are TGTGCCAGCAGCCTTGGACAGTGTGAAGCTTTCTTT.

The chain carries TRBV27 and TRBJ1-2; TRBD1 matches 8 bases. V was pared by 6 bases and J by 8 bases, with 8 bases of the junction left unmatched. This CDR3 region has 13 residues. CDR1 is MNHEY and CDR2 is SMNVEV in the germline V gene (reference sequence). CDR3 amino acids: CASSIQGASGYTF. The CDR3 region has the DNA TGTGCCAGCAGCATTCAGGGGGCATCGGGCTACACCTTC.

V usage is TRBV7-2 and J usage is TRBJ2-1, with no clear D. V dropped 1 base and J dropped 0 bases, with 4 bases sitting between them. Germline CDR1 SGHTA, CDR2 FQGNSA. The CDR3 has 14 residues. CDR3 DNA: TGTGCCAGCAGCTTAGTTAGCTCCTACAATGAGCAGTTCTTC. This sequence encodes CASSLVSSYNEQFF.

This chain uses TRBV3-1 (or the pseudogene TRBV3-2) with TRBJ2-1, with D tentatively TRBD1 or TRBD2 (5 bases each). Germline CDR1 and CDR2: LGHDT and YNNKEL (reference sequence). With 6 bases removed from V and 6 bases from J, the gap between germline ends came to 18 bases. The CDR3 totals 15 residues. The CDR3 DNA reads as TGTGCCAGCAGTCCTTTGGGGACGTCTTCCAATGAGCAGTTCTTC. It encodes CASSPLGTSSNEQFF.

The V gene is TRBV5-8, the J gene TRBJ1-1; D is unresolved. Trimming shortened V by 0 bases and J by 6 bases, and 12 bases separated the two germline ends. The CDR3 extends over 14 amino acids. CDR1 is SGHTS and CDR2 is YDEGEE in the germline V gene. The CDR3 protein is CASSLGPGSAEAFF. DNA for the CDR3: TGTGCCAGCAGCTTGGGACCGGGGTCCGCTGAAGCTTTCTTT.

The gene calls are TRBV20-1 and TRBJ1-1, with D possibly matching TRBD1 (5 bases). The V end was cut by 5 bases, the J end by 5 bases, with 9 bases between. Germline loops: CDR1 DFQATT, CDR2 SNEGSKA (reference sequence). The CDR3 runs to 11 residues. The chain's CDR3 is CSAGTGTEAFF. For the CDR3, the DNA is TGCAGTGCTGGGACCGGGACTGAAGCTTTCTTT.

In this sample, this clone turned up a few times. CDR3 sequence: CSVDSGQLNTEAFF. CDR3 bases: TGCAGCGTTGATAGTGGACAACTGAACACTGAAGCTTTCTTT. The V gene is TRBV29-1, the J gene TRBJ1-1; a weak D match, TRBD1 (5 bases). Trimming stripped 3 bases from V and 0 bases from J, with 11 bases between. CDR1 is SQVTM, CDR2 ANQGSEA, per germline. The CDR3 length is 14 residues. The full variable domain, in which reference TRBV29-1 and TRBJ1-1 provide the parts outside the CDR3, is SAVISQKPSRDICQRGTSLTIQCQVDSQVTMMFWYRQQPGQSLTLIATANQGSEATYESGFVIDKFPISRPNLTFSTLTVSNMSPEDSSIYLCSVDSGQLNTEAFFGQGTRLTVV.

The chain is built from TRBV5-4 and TRBJ2-3; TRBD2 aligns across 8 bases. This CDR3 spans 15 amino acids. Germline V lookup: CDR1 SGHNT, CDR2 YYREEE (reference sequence). With V trimmed by 4 bases and J by 6 bases, 10 bases remained unmatched. The CDR3, as DNA: TGTGCCAGCAGCCTAAGCGGGGGCTGGTGGGATACGCAGTATTTT. Amino acids: CASSLSGGWWDTQYF.

The V and J genes are TRBV10-3 and TRBJ2-1; 7 bases align to TRBD1. The CDR3 is 16 amino acids. Germline trimming cut 2 bases from V and 7 bases from J; bases unmatched to any gene: 11. Germline CDR1 ENHRY, CDR2 SYGVKD. The CDR3 nucleotides read TGTGCCATCAGTGAGACCGAAGGGGGCACTACAAATGAGCAGTTCTTC. This sequence encodes CAISETEGGTTNEQFF.

The chain combines TRBV14 with TRBJ2-2; no definite D call. The CDR3 runs 14 residues. V gave up 0 bases and J gave up 4 bases, with 6 bases separating them. In germline, CDR1 is SGHDN, CDR2 FVKESK. In DNA form, the CDR3 reads TGTGCCAGCAGCCAAGATCACGGCACCGGGGAGCTGTTTTTT. Translation: CASSQDHGTGELFF.

This clone has only one observation. The chain employs TRBV30 and TRBJ2-5, with D perhaps being TRBD1 or TRBD2 (5 bases each). The V and J ends lost 1 base and 5 bases respectively, with 14 bases between them. Germline CDR1 GTSNPN, CDR2 SVGIG (reference sequence). The CDR3 has 14 amino acids. The CDR3 reads CAWSEGPVTETQYF. CDR3 DNA sequence: TGTGCCTGGAGTGAGGGACCAGTCACCGAGACCCAGTACTTC.

DNA for the CDR3: TGTGCCAGCAGGGCACAGGTATCCGGGGAGCTGTTTTTT. As protein: CASRAQVSGELFF. This chain connects TRBV7-9 to TRBJ2-2; tentative D call: TRBD1 (5 bases). V lost 6 bases and J lost 6, with 11 bases in between. The germline V gene encodes CDR1 SEHNR and CDR2 FQNEAQ (reference sequence). The CDR3 extends over 13 amino acids.

With regard to this clone: Other DNA sequences of this sample code for an identical CDR3. The chain employs TRBV3-1 (or the pseudogene TRBV3-2) and TRBJ1-6; TRBD1 agrees at 7 bases. Germline lookup yields CDR1 LGHDT and CDR2 YNNKEL (reference sequence). J gave up 7 bases and V 3 bases, and 3 bases lay outside the gene matches. This CDR3 is 14 amino acids long. The CDR3 spells CASSQGRGNSPLHF. CDR3 nucleotides: TGTGCCAGCAGCCAGGGCAGGGGGAATTCACCCCTCCACTTT.

The rearrangement joins TRBV11-2 to TRBJ2-7; D is possibly TRBD2 (6 bases). Germline-derived CDR1 and CDR2 are SGHAT and FQNNGV. This CDR3 comprises 14 residues. Trimming left V 2 bases short and J 2 bases short, with 10 bases between. CDR3 sequence reads: CASSLSGPAYEQYF. As DNA, the CDR3 is TGTGCCAGCAGCTTAAGCGGGCCTGCCTACGAGCAGTACTTC.

The chain carries TRBV6-1 and TRBJ2-2, with 10 bases aligning to TRBD2. This CDR3 is built from 16 residues. In germline, CDR1 is MNHNS, CDR2 SASEGT. Germline trimming cut 2 bases from V and 7 bases from J; bases unmatched to any gene: 7. In DNA form, the CDR3 reads TGTGCCAGCAGTGAAACCCTAGCGGGAGTTAGCGGGGAGCTGTTTTTT. It specifies CASSETLAGVSGELFF.